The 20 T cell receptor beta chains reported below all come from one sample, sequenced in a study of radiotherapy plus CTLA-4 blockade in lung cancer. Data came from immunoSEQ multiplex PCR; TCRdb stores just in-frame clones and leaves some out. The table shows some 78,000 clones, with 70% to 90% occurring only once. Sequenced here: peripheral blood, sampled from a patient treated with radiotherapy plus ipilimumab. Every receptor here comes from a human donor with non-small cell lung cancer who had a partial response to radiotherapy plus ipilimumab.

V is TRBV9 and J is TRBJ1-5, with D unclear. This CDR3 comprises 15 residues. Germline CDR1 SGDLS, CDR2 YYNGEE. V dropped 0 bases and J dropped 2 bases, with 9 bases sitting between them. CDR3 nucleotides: TGTGCCAGCAGCGTAGGGCCAGGTGGCAATCAGCCCCAGCATTTT. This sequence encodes CASSVGPGGNQPQHF. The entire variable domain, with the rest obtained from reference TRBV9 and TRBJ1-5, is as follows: DSGVTQTPKHLITATGQRVTLRCSPRSGDLSVYWYQQSLDQGLQFLIQYYNGEERAKGNILERFSAQQFPDLHSELNLSSLELGDSALYFCASSVGPGGNQPQHFGDGTRLSIL.

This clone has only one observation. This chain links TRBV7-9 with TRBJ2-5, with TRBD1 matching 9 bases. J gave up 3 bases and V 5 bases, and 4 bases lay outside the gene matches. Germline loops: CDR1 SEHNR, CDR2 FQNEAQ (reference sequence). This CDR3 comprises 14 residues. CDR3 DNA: TGTGCCAGCAGCCCGGGGACAGGGAAAGAGACCCAGTACTTC. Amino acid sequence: CASSPGTGKETQYF.

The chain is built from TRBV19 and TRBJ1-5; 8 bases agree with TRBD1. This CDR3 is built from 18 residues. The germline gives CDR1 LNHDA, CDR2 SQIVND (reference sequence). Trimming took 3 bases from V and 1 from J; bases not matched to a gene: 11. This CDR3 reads CASSISLGGQASNQPQHF. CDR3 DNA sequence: TGTGCCAGTAGTATCAGCTTGGGGGGACAGGCGAGCAATCAGCCCCAGCATTTT. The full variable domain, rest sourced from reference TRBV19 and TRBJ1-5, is DGGITQSPKYLFRKEGQNVTLSCEQNLNHDAMYWYRQDPGQGLRLIYYSQIVNDFQKGDIAEGYSVSREKKESFPLTVTSAQKNPTAFYLCASSISLGGQASNQPQHFGDGTRLSIL.

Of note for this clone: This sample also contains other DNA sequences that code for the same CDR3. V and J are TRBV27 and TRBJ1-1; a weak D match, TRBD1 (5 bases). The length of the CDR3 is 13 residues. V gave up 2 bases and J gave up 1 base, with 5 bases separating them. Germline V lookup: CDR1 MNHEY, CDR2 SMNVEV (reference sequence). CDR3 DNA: TGTGCCAGCAGTTTACAGGGGAACACTGAAGCTTTCTTT. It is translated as CASSLQGNTEAFF.

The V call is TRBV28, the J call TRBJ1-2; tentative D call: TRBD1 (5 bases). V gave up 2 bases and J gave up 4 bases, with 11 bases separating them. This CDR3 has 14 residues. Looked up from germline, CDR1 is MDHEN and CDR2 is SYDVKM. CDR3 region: CASSLGGAIYGYTF. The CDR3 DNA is TGTGCCAGCAGTTTAGGCGGGGCAATCTATGGCTACACCTTC.

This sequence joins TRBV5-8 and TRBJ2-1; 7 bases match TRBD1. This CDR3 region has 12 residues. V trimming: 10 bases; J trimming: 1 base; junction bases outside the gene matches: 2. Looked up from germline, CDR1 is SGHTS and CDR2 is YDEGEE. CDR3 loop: CAGGQSYNEQFF. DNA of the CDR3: TGTGCCGGGGGACAGTCCTACAATGAGCAGTTCTTC.

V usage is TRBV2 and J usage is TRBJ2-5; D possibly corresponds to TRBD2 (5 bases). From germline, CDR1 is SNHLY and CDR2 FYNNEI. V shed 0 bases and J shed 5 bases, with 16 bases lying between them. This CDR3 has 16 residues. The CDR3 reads CASSEAPLRARETQYF. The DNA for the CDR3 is TGTGCCAGCAGTGAAGCCCCCCTGAGGGCCCGGGAGACCCAGTACTTC.

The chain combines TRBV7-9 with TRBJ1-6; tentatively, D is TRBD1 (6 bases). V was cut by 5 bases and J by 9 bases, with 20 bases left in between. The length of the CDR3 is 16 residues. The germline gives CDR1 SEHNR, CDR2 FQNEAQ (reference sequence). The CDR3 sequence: CASSREGGASSSPLHF. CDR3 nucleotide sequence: TGTGCCAGCAGCCGAGAAGGGGGGGCGAGCAGTTCACCCCTCCACTTT.

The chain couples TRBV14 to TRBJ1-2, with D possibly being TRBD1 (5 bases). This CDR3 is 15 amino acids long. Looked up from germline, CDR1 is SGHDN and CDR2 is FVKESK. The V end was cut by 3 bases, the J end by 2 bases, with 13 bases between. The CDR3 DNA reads TGTGCCAGCAGCCATGGGGCAGACCCCAACTATGGCTACACCTTC. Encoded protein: CASSHGADPNYGYTF.

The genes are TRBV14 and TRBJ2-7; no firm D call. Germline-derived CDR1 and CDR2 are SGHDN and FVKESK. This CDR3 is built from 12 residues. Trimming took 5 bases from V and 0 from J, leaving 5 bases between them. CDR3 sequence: CASSFSSYEQYF. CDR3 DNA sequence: TGTGCCAGCAGCTTCAGCTCCTACGAGCAGTACTTC.

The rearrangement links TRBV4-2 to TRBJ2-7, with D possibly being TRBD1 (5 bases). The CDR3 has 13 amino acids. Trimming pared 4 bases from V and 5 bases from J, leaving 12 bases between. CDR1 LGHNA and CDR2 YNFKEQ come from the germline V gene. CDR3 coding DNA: TGTGCCAGCAGCCCCCGGACATCTAACGAGCAGTACTTC. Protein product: CASSPRTSNEQYF.

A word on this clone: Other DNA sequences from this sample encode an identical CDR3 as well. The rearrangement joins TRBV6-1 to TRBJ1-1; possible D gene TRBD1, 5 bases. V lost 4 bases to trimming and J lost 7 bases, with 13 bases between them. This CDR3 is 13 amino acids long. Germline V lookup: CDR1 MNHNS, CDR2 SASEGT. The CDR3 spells CASSGMGQSEAFF. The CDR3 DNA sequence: TGTGCCAGCAGTGGGATGGGGCAGAGTGAAGCTTTCTTT.

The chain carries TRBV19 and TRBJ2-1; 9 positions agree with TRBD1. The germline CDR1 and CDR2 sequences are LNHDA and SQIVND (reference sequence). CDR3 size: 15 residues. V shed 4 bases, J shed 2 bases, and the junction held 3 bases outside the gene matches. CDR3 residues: CASSNRDRAYNEQFF. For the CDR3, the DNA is TGTGCCAGTAGTAACCGGGACAGGGCCTACAATGAGCAGTTCTTC.

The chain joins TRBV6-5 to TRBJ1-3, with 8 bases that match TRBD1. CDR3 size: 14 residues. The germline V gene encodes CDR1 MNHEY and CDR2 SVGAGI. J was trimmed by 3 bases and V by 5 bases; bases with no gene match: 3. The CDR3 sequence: CASSDRGVGNTIYF. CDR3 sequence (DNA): TGTGCCAGCAGTGACAGGGGCGTTGGAAACACCATATATTTT.

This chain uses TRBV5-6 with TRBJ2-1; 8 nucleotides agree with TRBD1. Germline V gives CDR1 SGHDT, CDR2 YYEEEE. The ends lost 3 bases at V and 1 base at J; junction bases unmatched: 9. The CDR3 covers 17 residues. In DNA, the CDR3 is TGTGCCAGCAGCTCGAGTAGCAGGGGGCATTCCTACAATGAGCAGTTCTTC. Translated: CASSSSSRGHSYNEQFF.

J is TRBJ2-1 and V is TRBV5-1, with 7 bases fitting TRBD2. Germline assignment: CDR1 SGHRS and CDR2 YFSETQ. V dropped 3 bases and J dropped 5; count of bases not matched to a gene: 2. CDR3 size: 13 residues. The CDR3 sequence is CASSWGGDNEQFF. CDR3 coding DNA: TGCGCCAGCAGCTGGGGGGGGGACAATGAGCAGTTCTTC.

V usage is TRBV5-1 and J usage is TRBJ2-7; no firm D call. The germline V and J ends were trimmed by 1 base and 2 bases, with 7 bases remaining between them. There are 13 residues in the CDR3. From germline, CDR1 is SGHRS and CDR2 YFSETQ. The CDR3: CASSLSGPYEQYF. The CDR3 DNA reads TGCGCCAGCAGCTTGAGTGGGCCCTACGAGCAGTACTTC. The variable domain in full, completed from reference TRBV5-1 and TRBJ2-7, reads KAGVTQTPRYLIKTRGQQVTLSCSPISGHRSVSWYQQTPGQGLQFLFEYFSETQRNKGNFPGRFSGRQFSNSRSEMNVSTLELGDSALYLCASSLSGPYEQYFGPGTRLTVT.

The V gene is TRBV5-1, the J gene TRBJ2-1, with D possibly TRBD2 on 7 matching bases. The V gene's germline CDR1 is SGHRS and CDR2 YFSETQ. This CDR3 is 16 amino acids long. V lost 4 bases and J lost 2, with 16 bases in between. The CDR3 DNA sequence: TGCGCCAGCAGCGGGAGTGGGGGGGGCCCCTACAATGAGCAGTTCTTC. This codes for CASSGSGGGPYNEQFF.

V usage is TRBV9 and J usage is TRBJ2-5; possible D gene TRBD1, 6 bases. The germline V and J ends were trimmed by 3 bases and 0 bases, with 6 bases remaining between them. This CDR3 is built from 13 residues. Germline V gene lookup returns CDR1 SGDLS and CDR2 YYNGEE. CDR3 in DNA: TGTGCCAGCAGCGCAGGGGACCAAGAGACCCAGTACTTC. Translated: CASSAGDQETQYF.

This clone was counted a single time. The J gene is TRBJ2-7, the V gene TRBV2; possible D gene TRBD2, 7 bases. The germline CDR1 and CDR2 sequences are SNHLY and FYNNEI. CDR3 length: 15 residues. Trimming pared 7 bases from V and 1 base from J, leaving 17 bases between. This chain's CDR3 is CASTEGGLYSYEQYF. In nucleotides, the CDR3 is TGTGCCAGCACCGAGGGGGGGCTCTATTCCTACGAGCAGTACTTC.